These T cell receptor beta chains were read from a single sample in a study of beta chain features in type 1 diabetes. TCRdb's table, derived via immunoSEQ multiplex PCR, lists solely in-frame clones and lacks some. The sample records a few hundred thousand clones, 13% being singletons. Sequencing used naive CD4+ T cells from blood. Source of these receptors: a woman between 18 and 30 years old with type 1 diabetes. The CDR3 runs from the conserved cysteine through the conserved F or W. The order of the fields is V gene, D gene, clone size, J gene, CDR3 DNA, CDR3 protein. The D gene is left open where the match is weak. Only part of the rows carry a size: once, few, many, or a class if the clone is expanded.

V: TRBV2; D: TRBD2; size: few; J: TRBJ2-1; DNA: TGTGCCAGCAGAGCTAGCGGGATAGACAATGAGCAGTTCTTC; CDR3: CASRASGIDNEQFF
V: TRBV5-1; D: -; size: few; J: TRBJ2-6; DNA: TGCGCCAGCAGCCAACCCGGCTCTGGGGCCAACGTCCTGACTTTC; CDR3: CASSQPGSGANVLTF
V: TRBV5-1; D: TRBD1; size: -; J: TRBJ2-7; DNA: TGCGCCAGCAGCTTGACCGGGACAGACACCTACGAGCAGTACTTC; CDR3: CASSLTGTDTYEQYF
V: TRBV7-2; D: TRBD2; size: few; J: TRBJ2-1; DNA: TGTGCCAGCAGCTCGCCGGTGGGTGTAGGGAGGGTCAATGAGCAGTTCTTC; CDR3: CASSSPVGVGRVNEQFF
V: TRBV18; D: TRBD1; size: few; J: TRBJ2-3; DNA: TGTGCCAGCGAGCCCAAACAGGGGGCGGATACGCAGTATTTT; CDR3: CASEPKQGADTQYF
V: TRBV7-2; D: TRBD1; size: -; J: TRBJ1-1; DNA: TGTGCCAGCAGCTTAGCCGGGACAGAGTTCACTGAAGCTTTCTTT; CDR3: CASSLAGTEFTEAFF
V: TRBV7-6; D: -; size: few; J: TRBJ2-1; DNA: TGTGCCAGCAGCTTACAAGAGGGTTACAATGAGCAGTTCTTC; CDR3: CASSLQEGYNEQFF
V: TRBV19; D: TRBD1; size: few; J: TRBJ2-7; DNA: TGTGCCAGTAGTATTCAAGGGGGCCCCTACGAGCAGTACTTC; CDR3: CASSIQGGPYEQYF
V: TRBV18; D: TRBD1; size: few; J: TRBJ1-5; DNA: TGTGCCAGCTCACCACGGGCCCCGGGACAGCTCAATCAGCCCCAGCATTTT; CDR3: CASSPRAPGQLNQPQHF
V: TRBV7-9; D: TRBD1; size: few; J: TRBJ2-7; DNA: TGTGCCAGCAGCCGGACAGGGGGCCGGTTGAACGAGCAGTACTTC; CDR3: CASSRTGGRLNEQYF
V: TRBV29-1; D: -; size: -; J: TRBJ1-1; DNA: TGCAGCGTTGGAGGTCGGTTGAACACTGAAGCTTTCTTT; CDR3: CSVGGRLNTEAFF
V: TRBV25-1; D: TRBD2; size: -; J: TRBJ2-7; DNA: TGTGCCAGCAGTGAAGCGGGAGGACACGAGCAGTACTTC; CDR3: CASSEAGGHEQYF
V: TRBV5-1; D: TRBD1; size: few; J: TRBJ2-1; DNA: TGCGCCAGCAGCCGACAGGGTGTACGTACGGACAATGAGCAGTTCTTC; CDR3: CASSRQGVRTDNEQFF
V: TRBV5-1; D: -; size: -; J: TRBJ2-1; DNA: TGCGCCAGCAGCTTGGCCTTATCGTCGGACCCGAGGGACAATGAGCAGTTCTTC; CDR3: CASSLALSSDPRDNEQFF
V: TRBV6-6; D: TRBD2; size: once; J: TRBJ2-3; DNA: TGTGCCAGCAGGCCCTTGGGGGGGGACACAGATACGCAGTATTTT; CDR3: CASRPLGGDTDTQYF
V: TRBV19; D: -; size: -; J: TRBJ1-2; DNA: TGTGCCAGTAGTGGAACAGGGTTTGACTATGGCTACACCTTC; CDR3: CASSGTGFDYGYTF
V: TRBV5-1; D: TRBD1; size: few; J: TRBJ2-3; DNA: TGCGCCAGCAGCTCAACAGGGGTTAGCACAGATACGCAGTATTTT; CDR3: CASSSTGVSTDTQYF
V: TRBV7-9; D: -; size: -; J: TRBJ2-3; DNA: TGTGCCAGCAGCTTTATCCGAGGGTTAAGCATTACAGATACGCAGTATTTT; CDR3: CASSFIRGLSITDTQYF
V: TRBV18; D: -; size: -; J: TRBJ1-5; DNA: TGTGCCAGCTCACCAGGGGGGGTTTATAGCAATCAGCCCCAGCATTTT; CDR3: CASSPGGVYSNQPQHF
V: TRBV7-8; D: -; size: -; J: TRBJ2-1; DNA: TGTGCCAGCAGGCGGTCGGCCTCCTCCTACAATGAGCAGTTCTTC; CDR3: CASRRSASSYNEQFF
V: TRBV5-1; D: TRBD2; size: -; J: TRBJ2-3; DNA: TGCGCCAGCAGCCTCGGGAGCGGGACCGCAGATACGCAGTATTTT; CDR3: CASSLGSGTADTQYF
V: TRBV11-3; D: -; size: few; J: TRBJ2-5; DNA: TGTGCCAGCAGCTTAATGGACAGTCGGGAGACCCAGTACTTC; CDR3: CASSLMDSRETQYF
V: TRBV30; D: -; size: -; J: TRBJ2-2; DNA: TGTGCCCGCGCGGGGCTCAACACCGGGGAGCTGTTTTTT; CDR3: CARAGLNTGELFF
V: TRBV30; D: TRBD1; size: -; J: TRBJ2-7; DNA: TGTGCCTGGAGGTTTGACAGGGGCGAGCAGTACTTC; CDR3: CAWRFDRGEQYF
V: TRBV29-1; D: TRBD1; size: few; J: TRBJ1-1; DNA: TGCAGCATAGACAGGGGGAACACTGAAGCTTTCTTT; CDR3: CSIDRGNTEAFF
V: TRBV25-1; D: TRBD1; size: -; J: TRBJ1-3; DNA: TGTGCCAGCAGTGGCGACAGGGGACGAAACACCATATATTTT; CDR3: CASSGDRGRNTIYF
V: TRBV11-2; D: TRBD1; size: few; J: TRBJ2-5; DNA: TGTGCCAGCAGCCTCCGCCCGACAGGGGTAGAGACCCAGTACTTC; CDR3: CASSLRPTGVETQYF
V: TRBV4-1; D: -; size: -; J: TRBJ1-5; DNA: TGCGCCAGCAGCCAAATGCAGTGGAATCAGCCCCAGCATTTT; CDR3: CASSQMQWNQPQHF
V: TRBV18; D: -; size: -; J: TRBJ2-7; DNA: TGTGCCAGCTCACCACCTCCGGTGAGCTCCTACGAGCAGTACTTC; CDR3: CASSPPPVSSYEQYF
V: TRBV5-1; D: -; size: -; J: TRBJ2-1; DNA: TGCGCCAGCATGGGGACGGGAGTTAATAATGAGCAGTTCTTC; CDR3: CASMGTGVNNEQFF
V: TRBV9; D: -; size: -; J: TRBJ2-2; DNA: TGTGCCAGCAGCGCGAGCCCAGGGGCCGGGGAGCTGTTTTTT; CDR3: CASSASPGAGELFF
V: TRBV7-9; D: -; size: few; J: TRBJ1-2; DNA: TGTGCCAGCAGCTTAGAGGACAGCTATGGCTACACCTTC; CDR3: CASSLEDSYGYTF
V: TRBV5-8; D: TRBD1; size: -; J: TRBJ2-3; DNA: TGTGCCAGCACCCAAGGACAGGGGCCTAGCACAGATACGCAGTATTTT; CDR3: CASTQGQGPSTDTQYF
V: TRBV2; D: TRBD2; size: few; J: TRBJ2-7; DNA: TGTGCCAGCAGTGGGACTAGCGGATACGAGCAGTACTTC; CDR3: CASSGTSGYEQYF
V: TRBV7-9; D: -; size: -; J: TRBJ2-2; DNA: TGTGCCAGCAGCTTACCCTACACCGGGGAGCTGTTTTTT; CDR3: CASSLPYTGELFF
V: TRBV15; D: -; size: few; J: TRBJ2-3; DNA: TGTGCCACCAGCAGCACCCCGGGACATAGCACAGATACGCAGTATTTT; CDR3: CATSSTPGHSTDTQYF
V: TRBV29-1; D: -; size: many; J: TRBJ2-7; DNA: TGCAGCGTTAGCGAGGGATCCGAGCAGTACTTC; CDR3: CSVSEGSEQYF
V: TRBV5-6; D: -; size: -; J: TRBJ1-2; DNA: TGTGCCAGCAGCTTGACCAGGGAGGGAGGCTACACCTTC; CDR3: CASSLTREGGYTF
V: TRBV6-5; D: TRBD2; size: -; J: TRBJ2-5; DNA: TGTGCCAGTGCCCCCGGCGGGAGGGCCCAAGAGACCCAGTACTTC; CDR3: CASAPGGRAQETQYF
V: TRBV13; D: TRBD2; size: -; J: TRBJ2-1; DNA: TGTGCCAGCAGCTTCCGAGGCACTAGCGGGCACAATGAGCAGTTCTTC; CDR3: CASSFRGTSGHNEQFF
V: TRBV19; D: TRBD1; size: -; J: TRBJ2-7; DNA: TGTGCCAGTAGTTCGGGACAGGACTACGAGCAGTACTTC; CDR3: CASSSGQDYEQYF
V: TRBV11-1; D: -; size: -; J: TRBJ2-1; DNA: TGTGCCAGCAGCCAGATGGGGGCACAGGGTAGATCCTACAATGAGCAGTTCTTC; CDR3: CASSQMGAQGRSYNEQFF
V: TRBV18; D: -; size: -; J: TRBJ1-1; DNA: TGTGCCAGCTCACGGACAGAAAACACTGAAGCTTTCTTT; CDR3: CASSRTENTEAFF
V: TRBV4-2; D: -; size: few; J: TRBJ2-1; DNA: TGTGCCAGCAGCCAAGATCTAGCGTTCTCCTACAATGAGCAGTTCTTC; CDR3: CASSQDLAFSYNEQFF
V: TRBV19; D: -; size: -; J: TRBJ2-5; DNA: TGTGCCAGTAGTATCCTCCCGACAGGATTAGGGGAGACCCAGTACTTC; CDR3: CASSILPTGLGETQYF
V: TRBV18; D: TRBD1; size: few; J: TRBJ2-5; DNA: TGTGCCAGCTCACCGGGCACAGGGGAAGAGACCCAGTACTTC; CDR3: CASSPGTGEETQYF
V: TRBV30; D: -; size: -; J: TRBJ2-1; DNA: TGTGCCTGGAGGCGGTTATCCTACAATGAGCAGTTCTTC; CDR3: CAWRRLSYNEQFF
V: TRBV14; D: -; size: -; J: TRBJ1-1; DNA: TGTGCCAGCAGCACGCCCGGACAGATCATGAACACTGAAGCTTTCTTT; CDR3: CASSTPGQIMNTEAFF
V: TRBV27; D: -; size: few; J: TRBJ2-1; DNA: TGTGCCAGCCGTCGACCCGGGGCCTACAATGAGCAGTTCTTC; CDR3: CASRRPGAYNEQFF
V: TRBV5-1; D: TRBD1; size: few; J: TRBJ2-7; DNA: TGCGCCAGCAGCTCAGAAACAGGGGCCGAGCAGTACTTC; CDR3: CASSSETGAEQYF
V: TRBV11-2; D: TRBD2; size: -; J: TRBJ2-1; DNA: TGTGCCAGCAGCTTAAGGGCTAGCGGGAGGGCCGGAGTCTACAATGAGCAGTTCTTC; CDR3: CASSLRASGRAGVYNEQFF
V: TRBV5-1; D: TRBD2; size: few; J: TRBJ2-3; DNA: TGCGCCAGCAGCTCCGGGACTAGCGGGAGCCCAGATACGCAGTATTTT; CDR3: CASSSGTSGSPDTQYF
V: TRBV15; D: -; size: -; J: TRBJ2-2; DNA: TGTGCCACCAGCAGAGGCGCCGGGATAACTCCGTCCGGGGAGCTGTTTTTT; CDR3: CATSRGAGITPSGELFF